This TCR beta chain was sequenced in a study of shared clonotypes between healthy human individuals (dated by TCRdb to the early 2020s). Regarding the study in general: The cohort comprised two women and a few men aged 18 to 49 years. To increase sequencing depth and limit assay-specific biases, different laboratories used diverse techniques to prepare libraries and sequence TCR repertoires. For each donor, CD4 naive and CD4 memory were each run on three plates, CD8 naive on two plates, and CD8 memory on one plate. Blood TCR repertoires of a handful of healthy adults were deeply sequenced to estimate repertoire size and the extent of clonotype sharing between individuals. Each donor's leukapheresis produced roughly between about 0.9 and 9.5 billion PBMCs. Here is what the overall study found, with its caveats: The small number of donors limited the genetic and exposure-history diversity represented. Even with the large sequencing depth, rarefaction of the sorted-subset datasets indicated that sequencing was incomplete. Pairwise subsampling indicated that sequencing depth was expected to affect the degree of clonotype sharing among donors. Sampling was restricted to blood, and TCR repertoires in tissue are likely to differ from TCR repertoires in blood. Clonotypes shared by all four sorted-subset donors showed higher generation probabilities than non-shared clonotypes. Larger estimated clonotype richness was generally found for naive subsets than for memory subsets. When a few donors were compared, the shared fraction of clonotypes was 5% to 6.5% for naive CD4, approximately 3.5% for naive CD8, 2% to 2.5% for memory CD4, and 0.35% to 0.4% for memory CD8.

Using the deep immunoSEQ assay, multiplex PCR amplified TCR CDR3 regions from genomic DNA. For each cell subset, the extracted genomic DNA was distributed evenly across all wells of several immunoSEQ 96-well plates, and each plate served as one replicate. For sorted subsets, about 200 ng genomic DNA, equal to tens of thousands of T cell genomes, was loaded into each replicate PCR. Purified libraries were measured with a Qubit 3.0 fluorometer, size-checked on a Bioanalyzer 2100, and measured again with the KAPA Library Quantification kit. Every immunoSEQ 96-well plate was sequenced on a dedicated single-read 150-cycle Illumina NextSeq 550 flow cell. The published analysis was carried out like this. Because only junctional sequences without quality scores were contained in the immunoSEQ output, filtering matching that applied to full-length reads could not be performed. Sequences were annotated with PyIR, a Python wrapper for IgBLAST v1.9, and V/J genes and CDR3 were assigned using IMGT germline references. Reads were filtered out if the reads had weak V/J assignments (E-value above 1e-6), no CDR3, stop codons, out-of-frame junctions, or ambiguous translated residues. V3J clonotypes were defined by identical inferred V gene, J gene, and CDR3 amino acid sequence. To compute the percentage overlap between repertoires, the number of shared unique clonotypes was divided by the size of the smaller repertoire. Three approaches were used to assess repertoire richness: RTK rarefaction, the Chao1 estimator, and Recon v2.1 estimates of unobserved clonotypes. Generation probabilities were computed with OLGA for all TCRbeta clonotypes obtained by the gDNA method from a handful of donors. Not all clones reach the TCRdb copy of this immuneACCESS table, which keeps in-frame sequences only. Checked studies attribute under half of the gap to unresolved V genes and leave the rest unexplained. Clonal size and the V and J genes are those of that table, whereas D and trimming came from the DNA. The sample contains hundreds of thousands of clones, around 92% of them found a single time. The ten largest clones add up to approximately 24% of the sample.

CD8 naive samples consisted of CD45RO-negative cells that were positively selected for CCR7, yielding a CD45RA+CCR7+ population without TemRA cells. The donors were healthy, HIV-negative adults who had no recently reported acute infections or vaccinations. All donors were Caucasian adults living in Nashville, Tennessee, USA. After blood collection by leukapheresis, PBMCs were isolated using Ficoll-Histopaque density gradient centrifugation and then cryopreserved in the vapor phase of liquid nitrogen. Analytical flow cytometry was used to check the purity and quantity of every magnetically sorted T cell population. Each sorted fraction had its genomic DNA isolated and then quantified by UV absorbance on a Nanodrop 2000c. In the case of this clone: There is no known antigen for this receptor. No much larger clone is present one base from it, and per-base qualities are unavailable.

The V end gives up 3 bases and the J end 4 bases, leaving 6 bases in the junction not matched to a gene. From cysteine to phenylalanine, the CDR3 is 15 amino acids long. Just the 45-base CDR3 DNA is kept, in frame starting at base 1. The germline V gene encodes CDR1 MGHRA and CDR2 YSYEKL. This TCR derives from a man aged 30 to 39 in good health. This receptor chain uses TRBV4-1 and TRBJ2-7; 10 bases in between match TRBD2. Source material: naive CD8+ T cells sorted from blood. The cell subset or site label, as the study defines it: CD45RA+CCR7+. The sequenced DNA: TGCGCCAGCAGCCATCGAGCGGGAGGGGTTTACGAGCAGTACTTC. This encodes CASSHRAGGVYEQYF.